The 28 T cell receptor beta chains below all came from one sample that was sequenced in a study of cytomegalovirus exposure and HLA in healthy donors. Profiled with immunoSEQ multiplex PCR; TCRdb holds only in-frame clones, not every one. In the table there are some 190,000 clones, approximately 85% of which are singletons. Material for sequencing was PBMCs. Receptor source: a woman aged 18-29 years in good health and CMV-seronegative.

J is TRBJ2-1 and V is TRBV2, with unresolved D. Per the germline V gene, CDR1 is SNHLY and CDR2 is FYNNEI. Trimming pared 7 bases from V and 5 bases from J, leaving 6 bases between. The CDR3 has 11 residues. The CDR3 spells CASMRDNEQFF. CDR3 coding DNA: TGTGCCAGCATGAGAGACAATGAGCAGTTCTTC.

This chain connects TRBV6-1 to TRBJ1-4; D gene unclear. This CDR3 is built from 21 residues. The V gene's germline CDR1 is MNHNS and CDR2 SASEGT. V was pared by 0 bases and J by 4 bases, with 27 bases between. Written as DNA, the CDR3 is TGTGCCAGCAGTGAAGCGTCCATACCCTTCCGCTCCACACCCAATAATGAAAAACTGTTTTTT. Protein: CASSEASIPFRSTPNNEKLFF.

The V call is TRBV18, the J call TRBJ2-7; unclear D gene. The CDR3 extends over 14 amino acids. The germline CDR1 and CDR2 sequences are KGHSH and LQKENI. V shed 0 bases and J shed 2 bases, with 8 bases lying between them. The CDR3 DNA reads TGTGCCAGCTCACCACCATTACTGACCTACGAGCAGTACTTC. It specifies CASSPPLLTYEQYF. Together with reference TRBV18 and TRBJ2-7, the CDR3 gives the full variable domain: NAGVMQNPRHLVRRRGQEARLRCSPMKGHSHVYWYRQLPEEGLKFMVYLQKENIIDESGMPKERFSAEFPKEGPSILRIQQVVRGDSAAYFCASSPPLLTYEQYFGPGTRLTVT.

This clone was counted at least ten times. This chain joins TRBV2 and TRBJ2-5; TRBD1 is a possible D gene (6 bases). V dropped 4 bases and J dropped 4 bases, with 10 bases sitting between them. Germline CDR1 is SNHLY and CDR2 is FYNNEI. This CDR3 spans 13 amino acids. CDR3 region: CASSVARGETQYF. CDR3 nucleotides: TGTGCCAGCAGTGTGGCCAGGGGAGAGACCCAGTACTTC.

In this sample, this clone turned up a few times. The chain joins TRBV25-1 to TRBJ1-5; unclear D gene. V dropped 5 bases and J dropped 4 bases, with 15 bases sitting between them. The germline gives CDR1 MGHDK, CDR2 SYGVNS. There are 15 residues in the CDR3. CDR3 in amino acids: CASSLSGGRNQPQHF. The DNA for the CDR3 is TGTGCCAGCAGTTTGTCGGGTGGTAGGAATCAGCCCCAGCATTTT.

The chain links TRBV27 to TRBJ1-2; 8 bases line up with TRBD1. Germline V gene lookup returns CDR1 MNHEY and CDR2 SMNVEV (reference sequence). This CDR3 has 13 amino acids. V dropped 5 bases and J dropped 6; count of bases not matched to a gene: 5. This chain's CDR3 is CASSPQGANGYTF. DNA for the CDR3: TGTGCCAGCAGTCCCCAGGGGGCAAATGGCTACACCTTC.

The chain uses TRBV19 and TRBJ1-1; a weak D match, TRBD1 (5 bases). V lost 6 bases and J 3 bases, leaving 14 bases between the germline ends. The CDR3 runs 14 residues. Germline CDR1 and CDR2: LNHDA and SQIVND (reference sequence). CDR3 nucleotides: TGTGCCAGTAGCCCCCCAGGGTATCACACTGAAGCTTTCTTT. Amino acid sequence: CASSPPGYHTEAFF.

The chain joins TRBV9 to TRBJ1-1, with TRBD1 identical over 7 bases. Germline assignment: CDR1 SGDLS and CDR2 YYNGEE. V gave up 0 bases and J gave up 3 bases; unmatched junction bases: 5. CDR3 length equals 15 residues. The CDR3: CASSVEPQGDTEAFF. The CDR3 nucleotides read TGTGCCAGCAGCGTAGAACCCCAGGGGGACACTGAAGCTTTCTTT.

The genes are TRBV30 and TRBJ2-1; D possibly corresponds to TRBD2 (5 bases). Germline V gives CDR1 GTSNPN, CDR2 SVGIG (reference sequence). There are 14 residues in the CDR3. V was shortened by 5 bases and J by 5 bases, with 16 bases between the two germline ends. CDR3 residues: CAWGLGRSHNEQFF. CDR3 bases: TGTGCCTGGGGACTGGGAAGGTCTCACAATGAGCAGTTCTTC.

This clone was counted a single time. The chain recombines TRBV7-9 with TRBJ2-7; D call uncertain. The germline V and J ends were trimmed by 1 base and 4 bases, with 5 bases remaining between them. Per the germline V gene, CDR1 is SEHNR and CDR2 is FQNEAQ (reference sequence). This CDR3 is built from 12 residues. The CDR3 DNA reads TGTGCCAGCAGCTTAGAATCTTACGAGCAGTACTTC. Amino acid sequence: CASSLESYEQYF. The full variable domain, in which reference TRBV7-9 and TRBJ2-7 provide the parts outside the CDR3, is DTGVSQNPRHKITKRGQNVTFRCDPISEHNRLYWYRQTLGQGPEFLTYFQNEAQLEKSRLLSDRFSAERPKGSFSTLEIQRTEQGDSAMYLCASSLESYEQYFGPGTRLTVT.

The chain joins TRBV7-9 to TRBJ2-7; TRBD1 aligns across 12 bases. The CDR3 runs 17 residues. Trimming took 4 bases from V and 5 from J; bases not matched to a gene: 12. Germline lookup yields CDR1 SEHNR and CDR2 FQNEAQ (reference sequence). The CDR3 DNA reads TGTGCCAGCAGCTCCCTGAGGAGGGGACAGGGGGCCCACGAGCAGTACTTC. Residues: CASSSLRRGQGAHEQYF. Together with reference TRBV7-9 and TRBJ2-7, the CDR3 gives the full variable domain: DTGVSQNPRHKITKRGQNVTFRCDPISEHNRLYWYRQTLGQGPEFLTYFQNEAQLEKSRLLSDRFSAERPKGSFSTLEIQRTEQGDSAMYLCASSSLRRGQGAHEQYFGPGTRLTVT.

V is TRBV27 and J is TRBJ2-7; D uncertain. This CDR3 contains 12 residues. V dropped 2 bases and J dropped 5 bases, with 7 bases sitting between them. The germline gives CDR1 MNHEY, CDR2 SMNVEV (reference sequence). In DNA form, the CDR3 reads TGTGCCAGCAGTTTAATTGGAGACGAGCAGTACTTC. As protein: CASSLIGDEQYF.

The CDR3 nucleotides are TGTGCCAGCAGTGAATACGAGGGGGCTAACACTGAAGCTTTCTTT. Its protein is CASSEYEGANTEAFF. This chain connects TRBV25-1 to TRBJ1-1, with 7 positions matching TRBD1. Germline values: CDR1 MGHDK, CDR2 SYGVNS. The CDR3 extends over 15 amino acids. J was trimmed by 2 bases and V by 0 bases; bases with no gene match: 3. Looking up the rest from reference TRBV25-1 and TRBJ1-1 gives the full variable domain: EADIYQTPRYLVIGTGKKITLECSQTMGHDKMYWYQQDPGMELHLIHYSYGVNSTEKGDLSSESTVSRIRTEHFPLTLESARPSHTSQYLCASSEYEGANTEAFFGQGTRLTVV.

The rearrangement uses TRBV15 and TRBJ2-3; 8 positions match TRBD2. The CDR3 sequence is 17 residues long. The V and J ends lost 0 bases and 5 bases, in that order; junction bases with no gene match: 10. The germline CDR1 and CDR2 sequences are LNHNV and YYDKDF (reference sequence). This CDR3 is CATSRDGDGRAGDTQYF. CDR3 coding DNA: TGTGCCACCAGCAGAGATGGGGACGGGAGGGCCGGAGATACGCAGTATTTT.

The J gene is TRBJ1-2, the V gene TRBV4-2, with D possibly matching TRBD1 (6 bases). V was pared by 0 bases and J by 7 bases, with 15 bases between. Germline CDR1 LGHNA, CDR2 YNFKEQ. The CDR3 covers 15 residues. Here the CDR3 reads CASSQDYQGTGGYTF. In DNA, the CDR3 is TGTGCCAGCAGCCAAGATTACCAGGGGACGGGTGGCTACACCTTC.

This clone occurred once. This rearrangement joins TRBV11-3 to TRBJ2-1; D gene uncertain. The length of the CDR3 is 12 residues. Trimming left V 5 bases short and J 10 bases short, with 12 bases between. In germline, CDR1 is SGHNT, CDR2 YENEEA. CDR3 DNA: TGTGCCAGCAGCACTCGGAGTCCGGAGCAGTTCTTC. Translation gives CASSTRSPEQFF.

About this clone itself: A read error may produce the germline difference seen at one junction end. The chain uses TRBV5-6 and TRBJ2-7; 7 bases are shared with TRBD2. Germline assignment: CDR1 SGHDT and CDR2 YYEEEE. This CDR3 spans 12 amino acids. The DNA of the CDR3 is TGTGCCAGCAGCTTTGGGGACTACGAGCAGTACTTT. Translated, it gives CASSFGDYEQYF.

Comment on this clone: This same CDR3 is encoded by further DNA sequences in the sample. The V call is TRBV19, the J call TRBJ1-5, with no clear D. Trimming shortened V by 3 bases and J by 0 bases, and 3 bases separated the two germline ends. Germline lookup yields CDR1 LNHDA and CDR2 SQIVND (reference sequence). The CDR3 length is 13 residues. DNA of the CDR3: TGTGCCAGTAGTATTAGTAGCAATCAGCCCCAGCATTTT. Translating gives CASSISSNQPQHF. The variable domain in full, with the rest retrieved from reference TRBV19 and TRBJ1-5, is DGGITQSPKYLFRKEGQNVTLSCEQNLNHDAMYWYRQDPGQGLRLIYYSQIVNDFQKGDIAEGYSVSREKKESFPLTVTSAQKNPTAFYLCASSISSNQPQHFGDGTRLSIL.

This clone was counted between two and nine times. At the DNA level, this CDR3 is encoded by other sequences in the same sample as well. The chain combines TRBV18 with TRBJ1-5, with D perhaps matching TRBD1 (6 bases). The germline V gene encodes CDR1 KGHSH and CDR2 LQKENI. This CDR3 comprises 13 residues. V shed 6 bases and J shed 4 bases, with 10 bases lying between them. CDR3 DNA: TGTGCCAGCTCTCTAGACAGGAATCAGCCCCAGCATTTT. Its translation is CASSLDRNQPQHF.

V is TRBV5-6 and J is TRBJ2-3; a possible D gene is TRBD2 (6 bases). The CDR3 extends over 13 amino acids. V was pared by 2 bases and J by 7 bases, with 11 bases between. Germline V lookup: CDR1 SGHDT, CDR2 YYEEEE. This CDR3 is CASSFLGLHTQYF. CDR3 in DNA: TGTGCCAGCAGCTTCTTGGGACTCCATACGCAGTATTTT.

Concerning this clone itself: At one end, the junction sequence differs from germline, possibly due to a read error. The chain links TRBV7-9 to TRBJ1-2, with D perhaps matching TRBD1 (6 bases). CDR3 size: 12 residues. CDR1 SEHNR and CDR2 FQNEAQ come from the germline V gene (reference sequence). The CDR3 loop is CASSLELRTELF. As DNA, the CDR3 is TGTGCCAGCAGCTTAGAGTTGCGGACAGAGCTCTTC.

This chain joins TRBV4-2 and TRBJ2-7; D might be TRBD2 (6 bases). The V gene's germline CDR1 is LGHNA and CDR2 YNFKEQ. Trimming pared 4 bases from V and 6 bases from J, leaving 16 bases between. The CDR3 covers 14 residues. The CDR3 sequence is CASSLRGRSGEQYF. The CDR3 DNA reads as TGTGCCAGCAGCCTGCGGGGACGCAGCGGCGAGCAGTACTTC.

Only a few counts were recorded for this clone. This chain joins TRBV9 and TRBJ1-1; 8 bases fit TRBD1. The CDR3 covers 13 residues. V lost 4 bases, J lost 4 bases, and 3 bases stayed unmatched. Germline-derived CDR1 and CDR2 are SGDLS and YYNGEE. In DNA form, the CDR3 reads TGTGCCAGCAGCCCCGGACAGGGCACTGAAGCTTTCTTT. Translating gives CASSPGQGTEAFF. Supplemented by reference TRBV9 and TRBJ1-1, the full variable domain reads DSGVTQTPKHLITATGQRVTLRCSPRSGDLSVYWYQQSLDQGLQFLIQYYNGEERAKGNILERFSAQQFPDLHSELNLSSLELGDSALYFCASSPGQGTEAFFGQGTRLTVV.

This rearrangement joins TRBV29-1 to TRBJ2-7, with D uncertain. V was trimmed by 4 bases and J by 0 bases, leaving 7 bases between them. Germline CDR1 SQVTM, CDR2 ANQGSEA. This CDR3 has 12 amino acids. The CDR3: CSVGPSSYEQYF. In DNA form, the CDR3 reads TGCAGCGTTGGGCCTAGCTCCTACGAGCAGTACTTC.

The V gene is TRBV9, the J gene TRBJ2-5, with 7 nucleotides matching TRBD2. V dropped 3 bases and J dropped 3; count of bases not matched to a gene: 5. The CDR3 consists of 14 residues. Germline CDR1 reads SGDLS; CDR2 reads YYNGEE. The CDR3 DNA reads TGTGCCAGCAGCGGGGACTACCCAAAAGAGACCCAGTACTTC. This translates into CASSGDYPKETQYF.

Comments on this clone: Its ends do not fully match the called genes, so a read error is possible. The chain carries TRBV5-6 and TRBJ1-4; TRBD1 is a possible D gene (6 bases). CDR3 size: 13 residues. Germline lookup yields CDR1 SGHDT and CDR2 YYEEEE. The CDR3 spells CASSLQGNGKLFF. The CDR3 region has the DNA TGTGCCAGCAGCTTACAGGGTAATGGAAAACTGTTTTTT.

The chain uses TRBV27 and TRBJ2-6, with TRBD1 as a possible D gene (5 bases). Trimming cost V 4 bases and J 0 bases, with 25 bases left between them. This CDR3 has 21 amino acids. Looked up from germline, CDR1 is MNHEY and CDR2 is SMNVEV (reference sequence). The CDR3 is CASSWGQGAIQNPSGANVLTF. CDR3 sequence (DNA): TGTGCCAGCAGTTGGGGCCAAGGGGCCATACAGAACCCCTCTGGGGCCAACGTCCTGACTTTC.

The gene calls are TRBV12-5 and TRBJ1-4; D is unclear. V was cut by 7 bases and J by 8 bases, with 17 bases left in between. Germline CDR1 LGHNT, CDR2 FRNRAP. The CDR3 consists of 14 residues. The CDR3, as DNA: TGTGCTAGTGCGAGGAACATCGGTGGGGAAAAACTGTTTTTT. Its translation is CASARNIGGEKLFF.